The 30 T cell receptor beta chains below were found in one sample sequenced in a study of blood T cell repertoires in COVID-19. TCRdb's table, derived via immunoSEQ multiplex PCR, lists solely in-frame clones and lacks some. The sample carries about 33,000 clones, 75% to 85% recorded once. The sequenced sample consisted of peripheral blood. The source of these receptors is a man aged 55 to 70 with active COVID-19.

This clone came up a few times. V and J are TRBV14 and TRBJ1-6, with 8 bases matching TRBD1. Germline loops: CDR1 SGHDN, CDR2 FVKESK. V gave up 2 bases and J gave up 10 bases; unmatched junction bases: 10. The CDR3 contains 16 residues. The chain's CDR3 is CASSQTWTGQGSPLHF. CDR3 sequence (DNA): TGTGCCAGCAGCCAAACTTGGACAGGGCAGGGCTCACCCCTCCACTTT.

The genes are TRBV15 and TRBJ1-5, with TRBD1 identical over 7 bases. The junction had 3 bases not matched to a gene; V was cut back by 4 bases and J by 0 bases. The CDR3 consists of 15 residues. Germline CDR1 is LNHNV and CDR2 is YYDKDF (reference sequence). The CDR3 DNA follows: TGTGCCACCAGCACAGGGACAGCTAGCAATCAGCCCCAGCATTTT. The encoded protein is CATSTGTASNQPQHF.

CDR3: CASSFNKETQYF. Here the CDR3 DNA reads TGCGCCAGCAGCTTCAACAAAGAGACCCAGTACTTC. V and J are TRBV5-1 and TRBJ2-5; no clear D. V lost 2 bases and J lost 3, with 5 bases in between. The CDR3 spans 12 residues. Germline CDR1 SGHRS, CDR2 YFSETQ.

The V gene is TRBV7-8, the J gene TRBJ2-5, with a weak D call TRBD2 (5 bases). Germline V gene sequence: CDR1 SGHVS, CDR2 FQNEAQ. The CDR3 extends over 14 amino acids. V lost 5 bases and J lost 2, with 12 bases in between. CDR3 coding DNA: TGTGCCAGCAGCGTGACTACCCCTCAAGAGACCCAGTACTTC. Its protein product is CASSVTTPQETQYF.

The genes are TRBV28 and TRBJ2-1, with 13 nucleotides matching TRBD2. Trimming cost V 11 bases and J 6 bases; bases outside gene matches: 4. Germline loops: CDR1 MDHEN, CDR2 SYDVKM. This CDR3 region has 13 residues. The CDR3 nucleotides are TGTGCCGCTGGACTAGCGGGAGTCAATGAGCAGTTCTTC. This translates into CAAGLAGVNEQFF.

Note on this clone: At one end, the junction sequence differs from germline, possibly due to a read error. The chain uses TRBV7-7 and TRBJ2-5, with D maybe TRBD2 (5 bases). The CDR3 is made up of 14 amino acids. Germline assignment: CDR1 SSHAT and CDR2 FNYEAQ (reference sequence). The CDR3 nucleotides are TGTGCTAGCAGCTTAGTGGGGAGTCAAGAGACCCAGTACTTC. It is translated as CASSLVGSQETQYF. The full variable domain, rest sourced from reference TRBV7-7 and TRBJ2-5, is GAGVSQSPRYKVTKRGQDVTLRCDPISSHATLYWYQQALGQGPEFLTYFNYEAQPDKSGLPSDRFSAERPEGSISTLTIQRTEQRDSAMYRCASSLVGSQETQYFGPGTRLLVL.

The chain couples TRBV5-1 to TRBJ2-3, with TRBD2 matching over 10 bases. V lost 6 bases to trimming and J lost 1 base; unmatched junction nucleotides: 8. This CDR3 is 16 amino acids long. Germline-derived CDR1 and CDR2 are SGHRS and YFSETQ. CDR3 region: CASKRTGTSGTDTQYF. CDR3 in DNA: TGCGCCAGCAAGCGGACCGGGACTAGCGGCACAGATACGCAGTATTTT.

CDR3 DNA sequence: TGTGCCAGCAGCCCTGGGGACTCAGGCTACGAGCAGTACTTC. Its protein product is CASSPGDSGYEQYF. J is TRBJ2-7 and V is TRBV3-1 (or the pseudogene TRBV3-2); a possible D gene is TRBD2 (6 bases). CDR3 length: 14 amino acids. With 4 bases removed from V and 3 bases from J, the gap between germline ends came to 13 bases. Germline values: CDR1 LGHDT, CDR2 YNNKEL (reference sequence).

The chain combines TRBV24-1 with TRBJ1-5, with 9 bases identical to TRBD1. The CDR3 loop spans 15 amino acids. Per germline, CDR1 KGHDR and CDR2 SFDVKD. V shed 2 bases and J 7 bases; nucleotides not matched to a gene: 5. CDR3 in DNA: TGTGCCACCAGTGATTCACAGGGGGCGGGACAGCCCCAGCATTTT. Its protein product is CATSDSQGAGQPQHF.

The V gene is TRBV7-8, the J gene TRBJ2-7; TRBD1 agrees at 9 bases. CDR1 and CDR2 from the germline V gene are SGHVS and FQNEAQ. V lost 5 bases and J lost 3; bases outside the gene matches: 5. The CDR3 length is 14 residues. The CDR3 DNA follows: TGTGCCAGCAGCCTCCGGACAGGGGACTACGAGCAGTACTTC. Protein: CASSLRTGDYEQYF.

Remarks on this clone: Mismatch with germline at one junction end may stem from a read error. V is TRBV9 and J is TRBJ1-5; 7 nucleotides align to TRBD1. CDR3 length: 15 residues. CDR1 is SGDLS, CDR2 YYNGEE, per germline. CDR3 sequence (DNA): TGTGCCAGCAGCGAAAGGGGGCAGAGCAGTCAGCCCCAGCATTTT. Amino acid sequence: CASSERGQSSQPQHF.

The CDR3 loop reads CASSPTGQGRNTEAFF. CDR3 nucleotides: TGTGCCAGCAGCCCAACGGGACAGGGAAGAAACACTGAAGCTTTCTTT. The chain couples TRBV7-6 to TRBJ1-1; 9 nucleotides agree with TRBD1. The CDR3 consists of 16 residues. Germline trimming cut 5 bases from V and 2 bases from J; bases unmatched to any gene: 9. Germline V CDR1 and CDR2: SGHVS, FNYEAQ.

This clone appeared a single time. The chain has TRBV7-9 and TRBJ2-3; tentatively, D is TRBD1 (5 bases). The V gene lost 5 bases and the J gene lost 2 bases, with 14 bases spanning the gap. Per germline, CDR1 SEHNR and CDR2 FQNEAQ (reference sequence). The CDR3 has 15 residues. Here the CDR3 reads CASSPRQTDTDTQYF. CDR3 coding DNA: TGTGCCAGCAGCCCTAGACAGACCGACACAGATACGCAGTATTTT.

This clone was recorded a few times. The CDR3: CASSQGLAGVYEQYF. DNA of the CDR3: TGTGCCAGCAGCCAGGGACTAGCGGGGGTTTACGAGCAGTACTTC. The chain joins TRBV3-1 (or the pseudogene TRBV3-2) to TRBJ2-7; 14 bases are a match to TRBD2. After removal of 3 bases from V and 4 bases from J, the junction contained 2 bases not matched to a gene. In germline, CDR1 is LGHDT, CDR2 YNNKEL (reference sequence). The length of the CDR3 is 15 residues.

V gene TRBV28 combines with J gene TRBJ1-2; a weak D match, TRBD1 (6 bases). V was clipped by 2 bases and J by 4 bases, with 11 bases between them. The germline V gene encodes CDR1 MDHEN and CDR2 SYDVKM. The CDR3 is made up of 14 amino acids. The CDR3 nucleotides read TGTGCCAGCAGTTTACCCAGGGGCTCCTATGGCTACACCTTC. This encodes CASSLPRGSYGYTF.

The V gene is TRBV2, the J gene TRBJ2-5, with 11 bases that match TRBD2. Germline CDR1 SNHLY, CDR2 FYNNEI. Germline trimming cut 6 bases from V and 4 bases from J; bases unmatched to any gene: 4. This CDR3 is 14 amino acids long. CDR3 amino acids: CASRAGLAGETQYF. In nucleotides, the CDR3 is TGTGCCAGCAGGGCCGGACTAGCGGGAGAGACCCAGTACTTC.

The genes are TRBV11-3 and TRBJ2-5, with 10 bases that match TRBD2. This CDR3 contains 16 residues. J gave up 1 base and V 2 bases, and 4 bases lay outside the gene matches. In germline, CDR1 is SGHNT, CDR2 YENEEA. The CDR3 protein is CASSLLAGDIQETQYF. The CDR3 region has the DNA TGTGCCAGCAGCTTACTAGCGGGAGATATCCAAGAGACCCAGTACTTC. The variable domain in full, completed from reference TRBV11-3 and TRBJ2-5, reads EAGVVQSPRYKIIEKKQPVAFWCNPISGHNTLYWYLQNLGQGPELLIRYENEEAVDDSQLPKDRFSAERLKGVDSTLKIQPAELGDSAVYLCASSLLAGDIQETQYFGPGTRLLVL.

This clone was seen just once. The chain combines TRBV6-5 with TRBJ2-2, with D tentatively TRBD2 (6 bases). The CDR3 contains 14 residues. The V and J ends lost 7 bases and 2 bases respectively, with 11 bases between them. Looked up from germline, CDR1 is MNHEY and CDR2 is SVGAGI. This CDR3 reads CASTLGLNTGELFF. The CDR3 DNA follows: TGTGCCAGCACCCTCGGACTAAACACCGGGGAGCTGTTTTTT.

The V gene is TRBV6-5, the J gene TRBJ1-2; D might be TRBD1 (5 bases). Germline CDR1 MNHEY, CDR2 SVGAGI. This CDR3 is built from 12 residues. V was shortened by 7 bases and J by 4 bases, with 10 bases between the two germline ends. The CDR3 region has the DNA TGTGCCAGCACTGGGGGGTCCTATGGCTACACCTTC. Its protein product is CASTGGSYGYTF.

V gene TRBV12-3 or TRBV12-4 combines with J gene TRBJ1-2; no clear D gene. Trimming took off 3 bases at V and 2 bases at J, with 7 bases between the two ends. This CDR3 contains 13 residues. CDR3 in amino acids: CASSFGRNYGYTF. Here the CDR3 DNA reads TGTGCCAGCAGTTTTGGGAGAAACTATGGCTACACCTTC.

This clone was seen only once. The chain has TRBV5-1 and TRBJ2-7; 9 positions agree with TRBD1. There are 14 residues in the CDR3. Per the germline V gene, CDR1 is SGHRS and CDR2 is YFSETQ. V lost 7 bases, J lost 2 bases, and 7 bases stayed unmatched. CDR3 protein: CASHPGQGAYEQYF. The CDR3 nucleotides are TGCGCCAGCCATCCGGGACAGGGAGCCTACGAGCAGTACTTC.

The V call is TRBV28, the J call TRBJ2-1, with TRBD2 as a possible D gene (5 bases). The CDR3 length is 15 residues. Germline V gives CDR1 MDHEN, CDR2 SYDVKM. Deletions cut 5 bases from V and 7 bases from J, with 18 bases between. The DNA for the CDR3 is TGTGCCAGCAGTGGGAAGAGTTTCGGGGATAATGAGCAGTTCTTC. Protein product: CASSGKSFGDNEQFF.

The rearrangement uses TRBV19 and TRBJ2-2, with TRBD2 matching over 12 bases. Trimming at V came to 3 bases and at J to 4 bases, leaving 12 bases not matched to a gene. The CDR3 contains 19 residues. CDR1 and CDR2 from the germline V gene are LNHDA and SQIVND (reference sequence). CDR3 sequence (DNA): TGTGCCAGTAGTATTGCTCGGCTAGCGGGAGGGCCGAGCACCGGGGAGCTGTTTTTT. Its protein is CASSIARLAGGPSTGELFF.

The V gene is TRBV5-1, the J gene TRBJ2-2, with D unresolved. V shed 0 bases and J shed 0 bases, with 3 bases lying between them. The CDR3 covers 14 residues. Germline-derived CDR1 and CDR2 are SGHRS and YFSETQ. The DNA for the CDR3 is TGCGCCAGCAGCTTGGAGCCGAACACCGGGGAGCTGTTTTTT. This encodes CASSLEPNTGELFF.

This chain connects TRBV19 to TRBJ2-5, with TRBD2 as a possible D gene (6 bases). From germline, CDR1 is LNHDA and CDR2 SQIVND (reference sequence). This CDR3 comprises 15 residues. Between the trimmed V and J ends, which lost 6 bases and 2 bases, there was a span of 16 bases. CDR3 loop: CASRTTGVAQETQYF. The DNA of the CDR3 is TGTGCCAGTAGGACCACGGGGGTGGCACAAGAGACCCAGTACTTC.

The chain combines TRBV28 with TRBJ1-4, with D possibly TRBD1 on 6 matching bases. In germline, CDR1 is MDHEN, CDR2 SYDVKM. Trimming pared 6 bases from V and 8 bases from J, leaving 25 bases between. The CDR3 is made up of 17 amino acids. This CDR3 is CASSVLGAALRNEKLFF. CDR3 bases: TGTGCCAGCAGCGTCCTGGGGGCGGCCCTTAGGAACGAAAAACTGTTTTTT.

V usage is TRBV4-1 and J usage is TRBJ2-7; 7 positions agree with TRBD2. V shed 0 bases, J shed 4 bases, and the junction held 9 bases outside the gene matches. Per germline, CDR1 MGHRA and CDR2 YSYEKL. CDR3 length: 16 residues. In DNA, the CDR3 is TGCGCCAGCAGCCAAGATGCGGGCGCGGGAGCATACGAGCAGTACGTC. Its protein is CASSQDAGAGAYEQYV.

This clone was counted only a few times. The V call is TRBV28, the J call TRBJ2-5; possibly TRBD2 for D (6 bases). CDR1 and CDR2 from the germline V gene are MDHEN and SYDVKM. Between the trimmed V and J ends, which lost 5 bases and 4 bases, there was a span of 14 bases. The CDR3 sequence is 14 residues long. Here the CDR3 reads CASSGVHGGETQYF. The CDR3, as DNA: TGTGCCAGCAGTGGGGTTCACGGGGGAGAGACCCAGTACTTC.

V and J are TRBV7-8 and TRBJ2-2; D perhaps matches TRBD1 (6 bases). This CDR3 region has 16 residues. Per germline, CDR1 SGHVS and CDR2 FQNEAQ. Trimming removed 5 bases from V and 2 bases from J, with 15 bases in between. For the CDR3, the DNA is TGTGCCAGCAGCGAACGGACAGACTTTAACACCGGGGAGCTGTTTTTT. Translated, it gives CASSERTDFNTGELFF.

The gene calls are TRBV3-1 (or the pseudogene TRBV3-2) and TRBJ1-3; D unresolved. The V gene's germline CDR1 is LGHDT and CDR2 YNNKEL (reference sequence). Trimming pared 3 bases from V and 0 bases from J, leaving 6 bases between. The CDR3 runs 14 residues. The CDR3 DNA is TGTGCCAGCAGCCATACAGACTCTGGAAACACCATATATTTT. Translated: CASSHTDSGNTIYF.